Listed below are T cell receptor beta chains from one sample, sequenced in a study of spatial heterogeneity in lung cancer. TCRdb redid the calling of the 5' RACE reads with MiXCR, one entry per CDR3 protein. Of 90,000 or so distinct CDR3 sequences in the sample, under 9% were seen once. The sequences come from PBMCs, collected at surgery. These receptors were obtained from a male donor with early-stage non-small cell lung cancer. CDR3s include the opening cysteine and the closing phenylalanine or tryptophan. Each record gives: V gene, clone size, J gene, D gene, CDR3 DNA, CDR3 protein. A D gene is named only where the DNA matches it firmly. The listing skips clone size in some rows; elsewhere it reads once, few, many or a size class.

TRBV20-1	many	TRBJ1-3	NA	TGCAGTGCTAGAGTTGGAAACACCATATATTTT	CSARVGNTIYF
TRBV13	NA	TRBJ1-3	NA	TGTGCCAGCAGCTTACAGGGATGGGCTGGAAACACCATATATTTT	CASSLQGWAGNTIYF
TRBV27	few	TRBJ2-1	TRBD2	TGTGCCAGCAGTTTAGGGACTATGTACACTGAGCAGTTCTTC	CASSLGTMYTEQFF
TRBV4-1	few	TRBJ2-3	NA	TGCGCCAGCAGCCAGGTAGTCAGCACAGATACGCAGTATTTT	CASSQVVSTDTQYF
TRBV18	NA	TRBJ2-3	TRBD2	TGTGCCAGCTCACGCCTGCACGGGGGACTAGATAGGACAGATACGCAGTATTTT	CASSRLHGGLDRTDTQYF
TRBV28	NA	TRBJ2-1	NA	TGTGCCAGCAGTTCTAACAGGGCCCTCTCCTACAATGAGCAGTTCTTC	CASSSNRALSYNEQFF
TRBV28	many	TRBJ2-7	TRBD2	TGTGCCAGCAGTTCACCCCGACTAGCGGACTACGAGCAGTACTTC	CASSSPRLADYEQYF
TRBV25-1	few	TRBJ2-2	NA	TGTGCCAGCAGTGTGAGGGGGGCCGGCACCGGGGAGCTGTTTTTT	CASSVRGAGTGELFF
TRBV12-5	many	TRBJ1-6	NA	TGTGCTAGTGGTTTGGGTTCCTACGCCCTCCACTTT	CASGLGSYALHF
TRBV5-1	NA	TRBJ1-1	TRBD1	TGCGCCAGCAGCTTCCGGACAGGTGAGGGCACTGAAGCTTTCTTT	CASSFRTGEGTEAFF
TRBV29-1	few	TRBJ2-4	TRBD1	TGCAGCGTTGTCCTCGGGACAGGGGTAAACATTCAGTACTTC	CSVVLGTGVNIQYF
TRBV27	NA	TRBJ2-1	TRBD2	TGTGCCAGCAGTTTGATGGCGGGGGGGCACGGTGAGCAGTTCTTC	CASSLMAGGHGEQFF
TRBV4-3	few	TRBJ2-2	NA	TGCGCCAGCAGCCAAGAAGCGGGACAGTTCACCGGGGAGCTGTTTTTT	CASSQEAGQFTGELFF
TRBV15	many	TRBJ2-7	TRBD1	TGTGCCACCAGCAGAGGAAGGACAGGGGGCTACGAGCAGTACTTC	CATSRGRTGGYEQYF
TRBV6-1	few	TRBJ1-1	NA	TGTGCCAGCAGTGAAGTTGGGGGGCGGCTCACTGAAGCTTTCTTT	CASSEVGGRLTEAFF
TRBV3-1	NA	TRBJ2-3	TRBD2	TGTGCCAGCAGCCAAGAGCGGGGGGGCCTGACAGATACGCAGTATTTT	CASSQERGGLTDTQYF
TRBV3-1	many	TRBJ2-3	NA	TGTGCCAGCAGCTTCGTAGATACGCAGTATTTT	CASSFVDTQYF
TRBV2	NA	TRBJ2-5	NA	TGTGCCAGCAGCGAAACACAGTACCAAGAGACCCAGTACTTT	CASSETQYQETQYF
TRBV12-3/TRBV12-4	few	TRBJ2-2	NA	TGTGCCAGCAGTTTCTCGGGTACGGGGACCGGGGAGCTGTTTTTT	CASSFSGTGTGELFF
TRBV25-1	NA	TRBJ2-7	TRBD2	TGTGCCAGCGGGGCTAGCGGGGGCTACGAGCAGTACTTC	CASGASGGYEQYF
TRBV5-1	many	TRBJ1-1	TRBD1	TGCGCCAGCAGCCCCCGGGACAGCTACATGAACACTGAAGCTTTCTTT	CASSPRDSYMNTEAFF
TRBV4-2	few	TRBJ1-5	NA	TGTGCCAGCAGCCAAGGGCAGGTTAGCAATCAGCCCCAGCATTTT	CASSQGQVSNQPQHF
TRBV5-1	many	TRBJ1-2	NA	TGCGCCAGCAGCCAACAGGGAGCTAACTATGGCTACACCTTC	CASSQQGANYGYTF
TRBV4-1	few	TRBJ1-2	NA	TGCGCCAGCAGCCAAGGCCAGATCAACTATGGCTACACCTTC	CASSQGQINYGYTF
TRBV3-1	few	TRBJ1-5	NA	TGTGCCAGCAGCCAAGGGGGGGAAAGCAATCAGCCCCAGCATTTT	CASSQGGESNQPQHF
TRBV3-1	NA	TRBJ1-5	NA	TGTGCCAGCAGCCAGACAGAGAATCAGCCCCAGCATTTT	CASSQTENQPQHF
TRBV7-2	NA	TRBJ1-4	TRBD1	TGTGCCAGCAGCAAGACAGGGGCAGGATATGCAACTAATGAAAAACTGTTTTTT	CASSKTGAGYATNEKLFF
TRBV2	many	TRBJ2-7	TRBD1	TGTGCCAGCAGGGACAGGGGACGCGAGCAGTACTTC	CASRDRGREQYF
TRBV27	NA	TRBJ2-7	NA	TGTGCCAGCAGCCCCCTGGGAACAACCTACGAGCAGTACTTC	CASSPLGTTYEQYF
TRBV29-1	NA	TRBJ2-2	NA	TGCGCGTCCAGGGTGCACACCGGGGAGCTGTTTTTT	CASRVHTGELFF
TRBV20-1	NA	TRBJ1-3	NA	TGCAGTGCCCCCGGGCCTACCTCTGGAAACACCATATATTTT	CSAPGPTSGNTIYF
TRBV5-1	few	TRBJ2-5	NA	TGCGCCAGCAGCTTGTCGGGTCAGTACCAAGAGACCCAGTACTTC	CASSLSGQYQETQYF
TRBV28	few	TRBJ2-4	TRBD2	TGTGCCAGCAGTTTGGCGGGAGGAGGGCTAGCCAAAAACATTCAGTACTTC	CASSLAGGGLAKNIQYF
TRBV19	many	TRBJ2-4	NA	TGTGCCAGTAGTATCCAGCAGGGAGGAAACATTCAGTACTTC	CASSIQQGGNIQYF
TRBV7-2	many	TRBJ1-5	NA	TGTGCCAGCAGCTTAGCGTTCTCACAGCCCCAGCATTTT	CASSLAFSQPQHF
TRBV12-3/TRBV12-4	NA	TRBJ1-4	NA	TGTGCCAGCAGAAAAGCAACTAATGAAAAACTGTTTTTT	CASRKATNEKLFF
TRBV29-1	many	TRBJ2-6	NA	TGCAGCGTTGTCGGCGGGGCAACTGGGGCCAACGTCCTGACTTTC	CSVVGGATGANVLTF
TRBV20-1	few	TRBJ2-1	TRBD2	TGCAGTGCTACGCCGGGACTAGCGGGATCCAATGAGCAGTTCTTC	CSATPGLAGSNEQFF
TRBV10-3	many	TRBJ2-1	TRBD2	TGTGCCATCATGGGGAGGGCAGGCGGGGTAGACAATGAGCAGTTCTTC	CAIMGRAGGVDNEQFF
TRBV28	many	TRBJ2-7	NA	TGTGCCAGCAGTCTTAGTAGGTCCGAGCAGTACTTC	CASSLSRSEQYF
TRBV27	few	TRBJ1-2	NA	TGTGCCAGCAGTCCCCGGACGCCAGGGAATGGCTACACCTTC	CASSPRTPGNGYTF
TRBV3-1	NA	TRBJ2-7	TRBD2	TGTGCCAGCAGCTTGCTAGCGGGAGTACGCAACGAGCAGTACTTC	CASSLLAGVRNEQYF
TRBV19	many	TRBJ2-2	NA	TGTGCCAGTAGTAACCCAGGGTACACCGGGGAGCTGTTTTTT	CASSNPGYTGELFF
TRBV28	few	TRBJ1-1	NA	TGTGCCAGCATTTTCGGATCATCAGCTTTCTTT	CASIFGSSAFF
TRBV20-1	NA	TRBJ2-7	NA	TGCAGTGCTAGAGCCCAGGCGGGACACAGGGTTTTCGAGCAGTACTTC	CSARAQAGHRVFEQYF
TRBV5-1	many	TRBJ2-3	NA	TGCGCCAGCAGCTGGATGGGCACAGATACGCAGTATTTT	CASSWMGTDTQYF
TRBV5-1	few	TRBJ1-2	NA	TGCGCCAGCAGCTTGGAAGGGCAGGGGCCCTATGGCTACACCTTC	CASSLEGQGPYGYTF
TRBV7-9	few	TRBJ2-7	NA	TGTGCCAGCGGCAAGACTGATTCCTACGAGCAGTACTTC	CASGKTDSYEQYF
TRBV4-3	many	TRBJ1-1	TRBD1	TGCGCCAGCAGCCATCGGGGACAGGGGCCAGCTTTCTTT	CASSHRGQGPAFF
TRBV20-1	few	TRBJ2-3	TRBD1	TGCAGTGTTCTCAGGGGGCCCACAGATACGCAGTATTTT	CSVLRGPTDTQYF
TRBV5-1	NA	TRBJ1-1	NA	TGCGCCAGCAGCTTGGCCCCAAAAACAAACACTGAAGCTTTCTTT	CASSLAPKTNTEAFF
TRBV9	many	TRBJ2-7	TRBD1	TGTGCCAGCAGCGTAGTTCTGAAAGGGACAGCCCTTTGTGAGCAGTACTTC	CASSVVLKGTALCEQYF
TRBV9	once	TRBJ1-5	TRBD1	TGTGCCAGCAGCGTAACAGGGGACAATCAGCCCCAGCATTTT	CASSVTGDNQPQHF